The 25 T cell receptor beta chains below come from one sample, sequenced in a study of cytomegalovirus exposure and HLA in healthy donors. Produced via immunoSEQ multiplex PCR; TCRdb's table is partial and in-frame only. The table includes approximately 180,000 clones, 87% detected once. The sequencing input was PBMCs. These receptor sequences come from a woman in her 30s in good health and CMV-seronegative.

The V gene is TRBV30, the J gene TRBJ2-3; 8 positions match TRBD2. CDR1 is GTSNPN, CDR2 SVGIG, per germline (reference sequence). This CDR3 has 16 residues. Trimming removed 5 bases from V and 1 base from J; junction bases left unmatched: 11. The CDR3 nucleotides are TGTGCCTGGGGAGTGCGGACTAGCTGGGGCACAGATACGCAGTATTTT. Translation: CAWGVRTSWGTDTQYF.

This CDR3 is CASSQQLAGDTGELFF. CDR3 coding DNA: TGTGCCAGCAGCCAACAATTAGCGGGGGACACCGGGGAGCTGTTTTTT. The rearrangement links TRBV4-2 to TRBJ2-2; 9 bases match TRBD2. The V and J ends lost 2 bases and 3 bases, in that order; junction bases with no gene match: 4. This CDR3 has 16 amino acids. Per germline, CDR1 LGHNA and CDR2 YNFKEQ.

The chain joins TRBV6-5 to TRBJ2-7; no definite D call. Trimming took off 4 bases at V and 4 bases at J, with 17 bases between the two ends. The CDR3 totals 15 residues. Germline CDR1 MNHEY, CDR2 SVGAGI. CDR3 sequence: CASSSSGQALYEQYF. Written as DNA, the CDR3 is TGTGCCAGCAGTTCCTCCGGCCAGGCCCTATACGAGCAGTACTTC.

V is TRBV5-4 and J is TRBJ2-1, with TRBD1 identical over 8 bases. Germline V gene sequence: CDR1 SGHNT, CDR2 YYREEE (reference sequence). The CDR3 consists of 12 residues. V dropped 4 bases and J dropped 10; count of bases not matched to a gene: 4. This chain's CDR3 is CASSRGTGEQFF. DNA for the CDR3: TGTGCCAGCAGCCGGGGGACAGGAGAGCAGTTCTTC.

This sequence joins TRBV10-2 and TRBJ2-2; 7 bases fit TRBD2. CDR1 WSHSY and CDR2 SAAADI come from the germline V gene. J was trimmed by 5 bases and V by 7 bases; bases with no gene match: 4. This CDR3 is built from 13 residues. DNA of the CDR3: TGCGCCAGCACTCGGACTAGTACCGGGGAGCTGTTTTTT. Residues: CASTRTSTGELFF.

The chain links TRBV12-1 to TRBJ2-2; TRBD2, the table's D call, was not compared with the DNA. TRBV12-1 corresponds to a pseudogene. CDR3 length: 16 residues. The CDR3 region is CASSYSGGSNTGELFF. The CDR3 DNA reads TGTGCCAGCAGCTATAGCGGGGGATCGAACACCGGGGAGCTGTTTTTT.

This clone appeared a single time. The CDR3 loop reads CAISESGATNTGELFF. DNA of the CDR3: TGTGCCATCAGTGAGTCGGGGGCTACGAACACCGGGGAGCTGTTTTTT. The chain joins TRBV10-3 to TRBJ2-2; D perhaps matches TRBD1 (6 bases). Germline values: CDR1 ENHRY, CDR2 SYGVKD. The CDR3 has 16 residues. V lost 0 bases and J lost 0, with 8 bases in between.

This sequence joins TRBV28 and TRBJ1-4; D remains unclear. Germline assignment: CDR1 MDHEN and CDR2 SYDVKM. V lost 4 bases and J lost 12, with 12 bases in between. CDR3 size: 12 residues. The CDR3 sequence: CASSSNFGELFF. The CDR3 DNA reads TGTGCCAGCAGTTCAAACTTCGGGGAACTGTTTTTT. The full variable domain, rest sourced from reference TRBV28 and TRBJ1-4, is DVKVTQSSRYLVKRTGEKVFLECVQDMDHENMFWYRQDPGLGLRLIYFSYDVKMKEKGDIPEGYSVSREKKERFSLILESASTNQTSMYLCASSSNFGELFFGSGTQLSVL.

The chain carries TRBV19 and TRBJ1-2; tentative D call: TRBD1 (5 bases). The CDR3 loop spans 15 amino acids. Between the trimmed V and J ends, which lost 7 bases and 3 bases, there was a span of 18 bases. Germline lookup yields CDR1 LNHDA and CDR2 SQIVND (reference sequence). The CDR3: CASNTPGGNDYGYTF. CDR3 sequence (DNA): TGTGCCAGTAACACCCCTGGGGGGAACGACTATGGCTACACCTTC.

The rearrangement uses TRBV2 and TRBJ1-2; D not certain. With 6 bases removed from V and 6 bases from J, the gap between germline ends came to 14 bases. This CDR3 contains 13 residues. From germline, CDR1 is SNHLY and CDR2 FYNNEI. The DNA of the CDR3 is TGTGCCAGCAGGGCAGCGTCTTCGGATGGCTACACCTTC. It codes for CASRAASSDGYTF.

This clone has a single count. The J gene is TRBJ2-3, the V gene TRBV9; D unresolved. The germline gives CDR1 SGDLS, CDR2 YYNGEE. Trimming removed 3 bases at V and 0 bases at J, with 5 bases between. This CDR3 contains 13 residues. This CDR3 is CASSATSTDTQYF. The CDR3 bases are TGTGCCAGCAGCGCCACAAGCACAGATACGCAGTATTTT.

The V gene is TRBV5-4, the J gene TRBJ2-2; D not certain. From germline, CDR1 is SGHNT and CDR2 YYREEE (reference sequence). V lost 0 bases to trimming and J lost 6 bases, with 6 bases between them. This CDR3 contains 13 residues. CDR3 DNA: TGTGCCAGCAGCTTGGGGAGTTCCGGGGAGCTGTTTTTT. This encodes CASSLGSSGELFF.

This chain connects TRBV5-1 to TRBJ2-5, with 7 bases that match TRBD2. The CDR3 is made up of 16 amino acids. Losses at the gene ends were 7 bases for V and 0 bases for J; bases not matched to a gene: 12. The germline CDR1 and CDR2 sequences are SGHRS and YFSETQ. The CDR3: CASRKMGGGYQETQYF. In nucleotides, the CDR3 is TGCGCCAGCCGGAAAATGGGGGGAGGGTACCAAGAGACCCAGTACTTC.

This chain joins TRBV7-2 and TRBJ2-2, with D tentatively TRBD2 (5 bases). V shed 1 base and J shed 2 bases, with 11 bases lying between them. CDR3 size: 16 residues. In germline, CDR1 is SGHTA, CDR2 FQGNSA. The CDR3 loop is CASSLVVGSNTGELFF. CDR3 bases: TGTGCCAGCAGCTTAGTCGTGGGGAGTAACACCGGGGAGCTGTTTTTT. Together with reference TRBV7-2 and TRBJ2-2, the CDR3 gives the full variable domain: GAGVSQSPSNKVTEKGKDVELRCDPISGHTALYWYRQSLGQGLEFLIYFQGNSAPDKSGLPSDRFSAERTGGSVSTLTIQRTQQEDSAVYLCASSLVVGSNTGELFFGEGSRLTVL.

This rearrangement joins TRBV10-2 to TRBJ2-1; 7 positions match TRBD1. Germline V lookup: CDR1 WSHSY, CDR2 SAAADI. There are 14 residues in the CDR3. V lost 7 bases and J lost 7; bases outside the gene matches: 10. Here the CDR3 reads CASTRGTGVNEQFF. CDR3 coding DNA: TGCGCCAGCACGAGAGGAACAGGGGTTAATGAGCAGTTCTTC.

This clone was detected only once. V usage is TRBV10-3 and J usage is TRBJ1-1, with D unresolved. The germline V gene has CDR1 ENHRY and CDR2 SYGVKD. Trimming shortened V by 6 bases and J by 1 base, and 9 bases separated the two germline ends. The CDR3 runs to 13 residues. CDR3 sequence: CAISQTGNTEAFF. The CDR3 DNA reads as TGTGCCATCAGCCAGACGGGGAACACTGAAGCTTTCTTT.

The chain links TRBV6-6 to TRBJ1-5, with unresolved D. The germline V and J ends were trimmed by 6 bases and 2 bases, with 8 bases remaining between them. CDR1 and CDR2 (germline): MNHNY, SVGAGI (reference sequence). This CDR3 has 13 residues. CDR3 region: CASRFGGNQPQHF. CDR3 DNA: TGTGCCAGCAGATTCGGGGGCAATCAGCCCCAGCATTTT.

This rearrangement joins TRBV11-2 to TRBJ2-1, with TRBD2 matching over 12 bases. The CDR3 sequence is 15 residues long. V shed 5 bases and J 6 bases; nucleotides not matched to a gene: 5. Germline CDR1 is SGHAT and CDR2 is FQNNGV. The CDR3 DNA follows: TGTGCCAGCAGCCTCCTAGCGGGGGGGCCCAATGAGCAGTTCTTC. Translated: CASSLLAGGPNEQFF.

The chain has TRBV2 and TRBJ2-7; no clear D gene. Germline V gene sequence: CDR1 SNHLY, CDR2 FYNNEI. CDR3 length: 13 residues. Trimming removed 7 bases at V and 2 bases at J, with 12 bases between. In DNA form, the CDR3 reads TGTGCCAGCACCCTACTCCGCACCTACGAGCAGTACTTC. It translates to CASTLLRTYEQYF.

The CDR3 here is CASSPDIYEQYF. CDR3 DNA: TGTGCCAGCAGCCCCGACATCTACGAGCAGTACTTC. This chain uses TRBV27 with TRBJ2-7; no reliable D call. CDR3 length equals 12 residues. V lost 6 bases and J lost 3, with 9 bases in between. Germline CDR1 is MNHEY and CDR2 is SMNVEV (reference sequence).

The chain is built from TRBV7-9 and TRBJ1-1; a weak D match, TRBD1 (5 bases). The V gene's germline CDR1 is SEHNR and CDR2 FQNEAQ (reference sequence). V was cut by 3 bases and J by 7 bases, with 12 bases left in between. This CDR3 contains 13 residues. The DNA of the CDR3 is TGTGCCAGCAGCTTTTTGGGGGGGGTTGAAGCTTTCTTT. This encodes CASSFLGGVEAFF.

V usage is TRBV11-2 and J usage is TRBJ1-5; D is unresolved. V was trimmed by 4 bases and J by 5 bases, leaving 9 bases between them. The V gene's germline CDR1 is SGHAT and CDR2 FQNNGV. The CDR3 consists of 13 residues. The CDR3 region is CASSSGVYQPQHF. CDR3 bases: TGTGCCAGCAGCTCGGGAGTCTATCAGCCCCAGCATTTT.

This clone was counted only a few times. This sequence joins TRBV2 and TRBJ2-1; 9 bases match TRBD1. V shed 7 bases and J 5 bases; nucleotides not matched to a gene: 6. This CDR3 has 14 residues. In germline, CDR1 is SNHLY, CDR2 FYNNEI. The DNA of the CDR3 is TGTGCCAGCAACTTAAGGACAGGGGACAATGAGCAGTTCTTC. Encoded protein: CASNLRTGDNEQFF.

The rearrangement uses TRBV2 and TRBJ1-1; 8 positions agree with TRBD1. Germline V gives CDR1 SNHLY, CDR2 FYNNEI. Trimming removed 10 bases from V and 4 bases from J; junction bases left unmatched: 5. The CDR3 has 12 amino acids. Here the CDR3 reads CATQGAGTEAFF. In DNA, the CDR3 is TGTGCCACCCAGGGGGCTGGCACTGAAGCTTTCTTT.

This clone is a singleton in its sample. The chain links TRBV9 to TRBJ2-7; 11 bases are shared with TRBD2. V was pared by 7 bases and J by 3 bases, with 21 bases of the junction left unmatched. Germline V CDR1 and CDR2: SGDLS, YYNGEE. This CDR3 contains 19 residues. This CDR3 is CASGNSPTDLAGGRYEQYF. The CDR3 coding sequence is TGTGCCAGCGGAAATAGTCCAACCGACCTAGCGGGGGGCCGCTACGAGCAGTACTTC.